The rows below give T cell receptor beta chains drawn from one sample of a study of T cells in Graves' hyperthyroidism and ophthalmopathy. TCRdb independently ran MiXCR on the multiplex PCR reads; one entry per CDR3 protein. The table shows more than 300,000 distinct CDR3 sequences, with roughly a sixth occurring only once. Sequencing was carried out using blood. These receptors originate from a woman aged 25-40 years with Graves' hyperthyroidism that later progressed to Graves' ophthalmopathy. CDR3s include the opening cysteine and the closing phenylalanine or tryptophan. D genes are given only for firm matches. Not all rows give a size; the values are once, few, many and, for expanded clones, a class.

j_gene,abundance,d_gene,v_gene,CDR3nt,CDR3aa
TRBJ2-1,NA,NA,TRBV29-1,TGCAGCGCAACGGGGACTCCCGGGAGCTCCTACAATGAGCAGTTCTTC,CSATGTPGSSYNEQFF
TRBJ2-7,many,TRBD2,TRBV19,TGTGCCAGTAGTATCGTAAGCGGGGGGATCTACGAGCAGTACTTC,CASSIVSGGIYEQYF
TRBJ1-6,NA,TRBD1,TRBV6-2/TRBV6-3,TGTGCCAGCAGTTACCGAACAGGGGCGGGGGACAATTCACCCCTCCACTTT,CASSYRTGAGDNSPLHF
TRBJ1-1,many,NA,TRBV20-1,TGCAGTGCTAGACCGGGCCATATGAACACTGAAGCTTTCTTT,CSARPGHMNTEAFF
TRBJ2-7,many,TRBD1,TRBV13,TGTGCCAGCAGCTTCCAGGGGGCGGACGAGCAGTACTTC,CASSFQGADEQYF
TRBJ2-5,few,TRBD2,TRBV5-1,TGCGCCAGCAGCTACGGGGGGGCCGAAGAGACCCAGTACTTC,CASSYGGAEETQYF
TRBJ2-3,many,NA,TRBV2,TGTGCCAGCAACCCGGGACCGGGCGGGACAGATACGCAGTATTTT,CASNPGPGGTDTQYF
TRBJ1-1,few,NA,TRBV4-1,TGCGCCAGCAGCCAAGATTGGGGAGGGGCTGAAGCTTTCTTT,CASSQDWGGAEAFF
TRBJ1-1,many,TRBD1,TRBV20-1,TGCAGTGCTCTCAACATCCTTTGGACAGGTCGGAACACTGAAGCTTTCTTT,CSALNILWTGRNTEAFF
TRBJ1-2,NA,NA,TRBV5-1,TGTGCCAGCACCAAAGGGGGTGGCTACACCTTC,CASTKGGGYTF
TRBJ2-1,NA,NA,TRBV19,TGTGCCAGTACCTCCTTCCGGACTCTCGAGAGCTCCTACAATGAGCAGTTCTTC,CASTSFRTLESSYNEQFF
TRBJ1-1,many,NA,TRBV19,TGTGCCAGTAGTATTCGTGGGGCCCAAGAGACTGAAGCTTTCTTT,CASSIRGAQETEAFF
TRBJ2-5,few,NA,TRBV20-1,TGCAGTGCCAGACTCACAGGGACGCGGGAGACCCAGTACTTC,CSARLTGTRETQYF
TRBJ2-3,many,NA,TRBV28,TGTGCCAGCAGTTTATTTCACACAGATACGCAGTATTTT,CASSLFHTDTQYF
TRBJ2-7,NA,TRBD2,TRBV27,TGTGCCAGCAGTGTAAGTACTAGCGGGATATCCTACGAGCAGTACTTC,CASSVSTSGISYEQYF
TRBJ1-1,many,NA,TRBV4-1,TGCGCCAGCAGCCAAATGAGAGGCTTTGAAGCTTTCTTT,CASSQMRGFEAFF
TRBJ2-7,many,NA,TRBV29-1,TGCAGCGTTGATCTGCCAGGGGTCGGCTACGAGCAGTACTTC,CSVDLPGVGYEQYF